Following are 27 T cell receptor beta chains from one sample sequenced in a study of T cells in Graves' hyperthyroidism and ophthalmopathy. Amplified TCR beta CDR3 regions came from RNA transcripts. The HTBI primer set served for first-round RT-PCR of the TCR CDR3. TCRdb processed the multiplex PCR reads anew with MiXCR; each CDR3 protein has one entry. The repertoire includes under 200,000 distinct CDR3 sequences, about 9.4% of them detected once, and less than 25% sits in the top ten. The sample was blood. Source of these receptors: a woman between 18 and 29 years old with Graves' hyperthyroidism that later progressed to Graves' ophthalmopathy.

This chain uses TRBV4-2 with TRBJ1-6, with D possibly TRBD1 on 5 matching bases. Between the trimmed V and J ends, which lost 3 bases and 6 bases, there was a span of 15 bases. Germline CDR1 is LGHNA and CDR2 is YNFKEQ. There are 16 residues in the CDR3. CDR3 coding DNA: TGTGCCAGCAGCCAGGGGGACGGGGTCCTTAATTCACCCCTCCACTTT. Amino acids: CASSQGDGVLNSPLHF.

The table lists this clonotype with many counts. J is TRBJ2-5 and V is TRBV12-3 or TRBV12-4; D remains unclear. Trimming removed 2 bases from V and 1 base from J, with 2 bases in between. The CDR3 totals 12 residues. CDR3 sequence: CASSLLQETQYF. The CDR3, as DNA: TGTGCCAGCAGTTTACTCCAAGAGACCCAGTACTTC.

This clonotype came up many times. In DNA form, the CDR3 reads TGTGCCAGCTCACCTGGGCAGGCTAACAATCAGCCCCAGCATTTT. Protein sequence: CASSPGQANNQPQHF. The chain uses TRBV18 and TRBJ1-5; D remains ambiguous. This CDR3 spans 15 amino acids. Germline values: CDR1 KGHSH, CDR2 LQKENI. V lost 3 bases and J 3 bases, leaving 12 bases between the germline ends.

In this sample, this clonotype turned up many times. The chain combines TRBV29-1 with TRBJ1-2, with 9 bases matching TRBD1. CDR3 length: 14 residues. Germline assignment: CDR1 SQVTM and CDR2 ANQGSEA. Germline trimming cut 0 bases from V and 7 bases from J; bases unmatched to any gene: 6. This CDR3 is CSVEDPGQGSGYTF. The CDR3 DNA is TGCAGCGTTGAAGATCCCGGACAGGGGAGTGGCTACACCTTC.

This clonotype was counted at least ten times. The chain joins TRBV6-1 to TRBJ2-1, with 7 bases that match TRBD2. V shed 5 bases, J shed 2 bases, and the junction held 6 bases outside the gene matches. The length of the CDR3 is 15 residues. From germline, CDR1 is MNHNS and CDR2 SASEGT. In DNA, the CDR3 is TGTGCCAGCAGTCGTAGCGGGTTAGCCTACAATGAGCAGTTCTTC. It specifies CASSRSGLAYNEQFF.

This clonotype was seen repeatedly, ten times or more. The rearrangement joins TRBV6-1 to TRBJ1-1; D is perhaps TRBD1 (5 bases). The CDR3 runs to 16 residues. Deletions cut 7 bases from V and 5 bases from J, with 23 bases between. Germline CDR1 and CDR2: MNHNS and SASEGT. DNA for the CDR3: TGTGCCAGCACCCCTTTGTTTCGGGGCGCCGGGACTGAAGCTTTCTTT. Its translation is CASTPLFRGAGTEAFF.

Many counts were recorded for this clonotype. The V gene is TRBV7-2, the J gene TRBJ2-5; tentative D call: TRBD2 (7 bases). Trimming pared 3 bases from V and 3 bases from J, leaving 17 bases between. Germline lookup yields CDR1 SGHTA and CDR2 FQGNSA. The CDR3 is 16 amino acids. DNA of the CDR3: TGTGCCAGCAGCTTCCCAGGGGCTAGCGGCAAAGAGACCCAGTACTTC. It translates to CASSFPGASGKETQYF.

This clonotype was detected ten times or more. The chain has TRBV11-3 and TRBJ2-5; D unresolved. Looked up from germline, CDR1 is SGHNT and CDR2 is YENEEA. V was shortened by 1 base and J by 0 bases, with 9 bases between the two germline ends. This CDR3 region has 15 residues. The DNA of the CDR3 is TGTGCCAGCAGCTTAGGCGTGGCTAACCAAGAGACCCAGTACTTC. Translation: CASSLGVANQETQYF.

This clonotype occurred many times. This chain connects TRBV27 to TRBJ2-7; D is perhaps TRBD2 (6 bases). Germline loops: CDR1 MNHEY, CDR2 SMNVEV (reference sequence). Deletions cut 1 base from V and 3 bases from J, with 10 bases between. CDR3 length: 14 residues. The DNA of the CDR3 is TGTGCCAGCAGTTTATGGGGGGTGGGCTACGAGCAGTACTTC. This gives the protein CASSLWGVGYEQYF.

Many counts were recorded for this clonotype. The chain employs TRBV28 and TRBJ2-7, with D perhaps matching TRBD1 or TRBD2 (5 bases each). Per the germline V gene, CDR1 is MDHEN and CDR2 is SYDVKM. The CDR3 is 15 residues long. Trimming cost V 5 bases and J 6 bases, with 20 bases left between them. This CDR3 reads CASSLTGTAPIEQYF. The DNA for the CDR3 is TGTGCCAGCAGTCTGACCGGGACGGCCCCCATCGAGCAGTACTTC.

The chain joins TRBV20-1 to TRBJ2-3; 12 positions agree with TRBD2. Trimming at V came to 3 bases and at J to 1 base, leaving 11 bases not matched to a gene. Germline values: CDR1 DFQATT, CDR2 SNEGSKA (reference sequence). This CDR3 is 18 amino acids long. CDR3 loop: CSASGGPSGGAGTDTQYF. Written as DNA, the CDR3 is TGCAGTGCTAGTGGGGGGCCTAGCGGGGGGGCAGGCACAGATACGCAGTATTTT.

This clonotype was counted at least ten times. Written as DNA, the CDR3 is TGTGCCAGCAGCGACAGGGGGCGGTTGGGTTACGAGCAGTACTTC. Residues: CASSDRGRLGYEQYF. V and J are TRBV7-2 and TRBJ2-7, with 10 nucleotides matching TRBD1. Germline V gives CDR1 SGHTA, CDR2 FQGNSA. This CDR3 spans 15 amino acids. The J segment lost 4 bases and the V segment lost 5 bases, leaving 8 bases of the junction unmatched. Using reference TRBV7-2 and TRBJ2-7 for the parts outside the CDR3, the full variable domain is GAGVSQSPSNKVTEKGKDVELRCDPISGHTALYWYRQSLGQGLEFLIYFQGNSAPDKSGLPSDRFSAERTGGSVSTLTIQRTQQEDSAVYLCASSDRGRLGYEQYFGPGTRLTVT.

In this sample, this clonotype turned up a few times. This chain uses TRBV18 with TRBJ2-7; the match to TRBD2 covers 12 bases. The CDR3 consists of 17 residues. J was trimmed by 2 bases and V by 3 bases; bases with no gene match: 8. The V gene's germline CDR1 is KGHSH and CDR2 LQKENI. The CDR3 region has the DNA TGTGCCAGCTCACCTGCATTTGCTAGCGGGAGGGCCTACGAGCAGTACTTC. Encoded protein: CASSPAFASGRAYEQYF. The entire variable domain, with the rest obtained from reference TRBV18 and TRBJ2-7, is as follows: NAGVMQNPRHLVRRRGQEARLRCSPMKGHSHVYWYRQLPEEGLKFMVYLQKENIIDESGMPKERFSAEFPKEGPSILRIQQVVRGDSAAYFCASSPAFASGRAYEQYFGPGTRLTVT.

The sample holds many counts of this clonotype. The rearrangement joins TRBV28 to TRBJ2-3; the D is unclear. CDR1 MDHEN and CDR2 SYDVKM come from the germline V gene. CDR3 length equals 11 residues. V dropped 6 bases and J dropped 3 bases, with 4 bases sitting between them. The CDR3 region is CASRITDTQYF. The CDR3 coding sequence is TGTGCCAGCAGGATAACAGATACGCAGTATTTT.

This clonotype was picked up many times. As DNA, the CDR3 is TGTGCCAGCAGCCAAGGACTAGCGGGGTCCAATGAGCAGTTCTTC. It specifies CASSQGLAGSNEQFF. The chain carries TRBV3-1 and TRBJ2-1; the match to TRBD2 covers 11 bases. Per the germline V gene, CDR1 is LGHDT and CDR2 is YNNKEL (reference sequence). V lost 1 base and J lost 6; bases outside the gene matches: 2. The CDR3 sequence is 15 residues long.

This clonotype was detected a few times. This sequence joins TRBV9 and TRBJ2-2; 7 bases are shared with TRBD2. The CDR3 extends over 16 amino acids. The trim removed 0 bases at V and 7 bases at J, leaving 9 bases unmatched. Germline CDR1 is SGDLS and CDR2 is YYNGEE. The CDR3 region has the DNA TGTGCCAGCAGCGTAGCTTCGCGGGAGATGGGCGGGGAGCTGTTTTTT. This codes for CASSVASREMGGELFF.

This clonotype came up many times. This CDR3 reads CASSTPSGSRYNEQFF. DNA for the CDR3: TGCGCCAGCAGCACCCCTAGCGGGTCCCGCTACAATGAGCAGTTCTTC. The chain employs TRBV4-1 and TRBJ2-1, with 8 bases matching TRBD2. The length of the CDR3 is 16 residues. The J segment lost 3 bases and the V segment lost 5 bases, leaving 9 bases of the junction unmatched. Germline assignment: CDR1 MGHRA and CDR2 YSYEKL.

The sample holds many counts of this clonotype. This chain connects TRBV7-8 to TRBJ1-5; D remains unclear. Trimming pared 2 bases from V and 0 bases from J, leaving 14 bases between. CDR3 length equals 17 residues. In germline, CDR1 is SGHVS, CDR2 FQNEAQ. In nucleotides, the CDR3 is TGTGCCAGCAGCTTATTTTTAGGGAGAGATAGCAATCAGCCCCAGCATTTT. It specifies CASSLFLGRDSNQPQHF.

J is TRBJ1-2 and V is TRBV5-4, with a possible D match to TRBD1 (6 bases). CDR1 SGHNT and CDR2 YYREEE come from the germline V gene (reference sequence). The CDR3 is made up of 15 amino acids. V was clipped by 4 bases and J by 3 bases, with 16 bases between them. CDR3 sequence (DNA): TGTGCCAGCAGCCCGTACGGAAACAGGGACTATGGCTACACCTTC. Encoded protein: CASSPYGNRDYGYTF.

This clonotype has a handful of counts. CDR3 in DNA: TGCGCCAGCAGCTTGGTTTTCGATGAGCAGTTCTTC. Protein sequence: CASSLVFDEQFF. This chain joins TRBV5-1 and TRBJ2-1; no reliable D call. The V end lost 0 bases, the J end lost 8 bases, and 6 bases lay between the germline ends. The germline V gene has CDR1 SGHRS and CDR2 YFSETQ. The CDR3 has 12 residues.

The table lists this clonotype with many counts. The chain employs TRBV19 and TRBJ2-5, with D possibly being TRBD2 (7 bases). The CDR3 extends over 14 amino acids. Germline loops: CDR1 LNHDA, CDR2 SQIVND (reference sequence). The V and J ends lost 7 bases and 7 bases respectively, with 19 bases between them. The CDR3, as DNA: TGTGCCAGTAAGGGGGGGCGGTCCCGGGGGACCCAGTACTTC. As protein: CASKGGRSRGTQYF.

In this sample, this clonotype turned up many times. The chain is built from TRBV12-3 or TRBV12-4 and TRBJ2-3, with TRBD2 matching over 12 bases. The J segment lost 1 base and the V segment lost 2 bases, leaving 13 bases of the junction unmatched. This CDR3 region has 20 residues. Here the CDR3 reads CASSLPTGTSGFIRTDTQYF. CDR3 coding DNA: TGTGCCAGCAGTTTACCCACCGGGACTAGCGGGTTCATCCGCACAGATACGCAGTATTTT.

This clonotype turned up a few times. The chain recombines TRBV9 with TRBJ2-7; no definite D call. Trimming shortened V by 4 bases and J by 2 bases, and 10 bases separated the two germline ends. The V gene's germline CDR1 is SGDLS and CDR2 YYNGEE. This CDR3 has 13 amino acids. CDR3 in DNA: TGTGCCAGCAGCCCCACAACGACCTACGAGCAGTACTTC. Protein: CASSPTTTYEQYF.

In its sample, this clonotype was seen a few times. The V and J genes are TRBV27 and TRBJ1-1; D is possibly TRBD1 (6 bases). V was trimmed by 0 bases and J by 4 bases, leaving 12 bases between them. This CDR3 comprises 15 residues. From germline, CDR1 is MNHEY and CDR2 SMNVEV (reference sequence). The CDR3 region is CASSLSGGGGTEAFF. For the CDR3, the DNA is TGTGCCAGCAGTTTATCCGGGGGAGGGGGCACTGAAGCTTTCTTT.

Only a few counts were recorded for this clonotype. The rearrangement links TRBV20-1 to TRBJ2-2, with D possibly TRBD1 on 5 matching bases. Trimming took off 3 bases at V and 0 bases at J, with 8 bases between the two ends. The CDR3 length is 14 residues. CDR1 and CDR2 from the germline V gene are DFQATT and SNEGSKA (reference sequence). CDR3: CSASRTSNTGELFF. The CDR3 DNA sequence: TGCAGTGCTAGTAGGACATCGAACACCGGGGAGCTGTTTTTT.

This clonotype was detected many times. The chain employs TRBV6-1 and TRBJ1-2, with TRBD1 as a possible D gene (6 bases). CDR1 is MNHNS, CDR2 SASEGT, per germline. Trimming cost V 10 bases and J 2 bases, with 14 bases left between them. The CDR3 sequence is 13 residues long. The CDR3 DNA is TGTGCCACACGTTCGGGACAAAACTATGGCTACACCTTC. Translated, it gives CATRSGQNYGYTF.

In this sample, this clonotype turned up many times. This chain uses TRBV7-9 with TRBJ2-3; 9 nucleotides align to TRBD2. The CDR3 sequence is 14 residues long. Losses at the gene ends were 5 bases for V and 0 bases for J; bases not matched to a gene: 0. Germline CDR1 is SEHNR and CDR2 is FQNEAQ (reference sequence). CDR3 loop: CASSTSGSTDTQYF. The CDR3 DNA is TGTGCCAGCAGCACTAGCGGGAGCACAGATACGCAGTATTTT.